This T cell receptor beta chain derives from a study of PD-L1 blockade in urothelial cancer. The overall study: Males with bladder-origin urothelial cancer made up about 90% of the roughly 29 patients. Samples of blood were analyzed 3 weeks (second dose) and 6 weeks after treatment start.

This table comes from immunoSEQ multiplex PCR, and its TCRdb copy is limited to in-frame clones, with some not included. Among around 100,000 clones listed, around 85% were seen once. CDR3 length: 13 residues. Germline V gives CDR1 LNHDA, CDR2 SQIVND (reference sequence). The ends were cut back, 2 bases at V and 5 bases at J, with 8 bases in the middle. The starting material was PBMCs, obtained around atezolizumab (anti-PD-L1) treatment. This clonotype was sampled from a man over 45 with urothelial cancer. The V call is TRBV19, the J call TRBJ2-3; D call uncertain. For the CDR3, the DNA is TGTGCCAGTAGTATAAAACCGGTAGATACGCAGTATTTT. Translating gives CASSIKPVDTQYF.